This entry describes one T cell receptor (beta chain). The table came from immunoSEQ multiplex PCR; TCRdb's copy has only in-frame clones and leaves some out. Here the sample spans roughly 46,000 clones, 84% being singletons. This sample was included in a study of OX40 agonist ivuxolimab in advanced cancers. In the study overall: Partial responses were achieved by three patients: one hepatocellular carcinoma, two cutaneous melanoma.

The input for sequencing was CD4+ or CD8+ T cells sorted from blood, taken in a trial of the OX40 agonist ivuxolimab. The clonotype was recovered from an adult with an advanced solid tumor such as melanoma, head and neck, liver or kidney cancer.

The CDR3 region has the DNA TGCGCCAGCAGCCCCGGGACAGGGGGGTTCTACAATGAGCAGTTCTTC. Amino acids: CASSPGTGGFYNEQFF. The chain combines TRBV4-1 with TRBJ2-1; 11 positions match TRBD1. J lost 3 bases, V lost 4 bases, and 5 bases had no gene match. The CDR3 length is 16 residues. Germline values: CDR1 MGHRA, CDR2 YSYEKL.